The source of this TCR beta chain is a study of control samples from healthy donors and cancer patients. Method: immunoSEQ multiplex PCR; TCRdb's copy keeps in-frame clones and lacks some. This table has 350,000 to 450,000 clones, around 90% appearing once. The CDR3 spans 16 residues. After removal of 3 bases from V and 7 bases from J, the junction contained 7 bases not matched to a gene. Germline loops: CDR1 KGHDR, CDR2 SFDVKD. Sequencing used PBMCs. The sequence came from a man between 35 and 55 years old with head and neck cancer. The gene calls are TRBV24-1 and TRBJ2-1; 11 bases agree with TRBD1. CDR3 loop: CATSDPGTGGRNEQFF. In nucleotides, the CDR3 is TGTGCCACCAGTGATCCCGGGACAGGGGGTCGGAATGAGCAGTTCTTC.